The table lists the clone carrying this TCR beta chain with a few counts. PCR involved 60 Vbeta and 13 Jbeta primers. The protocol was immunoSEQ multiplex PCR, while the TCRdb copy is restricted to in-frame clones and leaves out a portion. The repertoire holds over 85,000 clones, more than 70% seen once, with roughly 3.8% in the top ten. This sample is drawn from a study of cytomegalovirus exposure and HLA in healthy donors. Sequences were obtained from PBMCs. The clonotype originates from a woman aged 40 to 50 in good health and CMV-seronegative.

For the CDR3, the DNA is TGTGCCAGCAGTGGGACAGGGGAGTACTTC. It translates to CASSGTGEYF. This rearrangement joins TRBV2 to TRBJ2-7; 9 positions match TRBD1. The V segment lost 4 bases and the J segment 11 bases; nucleotides outside the gene matches: 0. The CDR3 spans 10 residues. Germline lookup yields CDR1 SNHLY and CDR2 FYNNEI.